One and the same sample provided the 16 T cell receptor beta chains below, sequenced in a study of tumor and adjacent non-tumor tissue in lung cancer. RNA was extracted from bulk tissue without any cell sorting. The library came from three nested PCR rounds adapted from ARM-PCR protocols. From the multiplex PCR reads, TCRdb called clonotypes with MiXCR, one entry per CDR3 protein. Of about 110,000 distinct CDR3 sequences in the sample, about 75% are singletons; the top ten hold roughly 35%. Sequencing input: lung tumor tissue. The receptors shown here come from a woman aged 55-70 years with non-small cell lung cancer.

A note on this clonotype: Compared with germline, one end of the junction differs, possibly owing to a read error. The CDR3 spells CANSYWTTGGYEQYF. Here the CDR3 DNA reads TGTGCCAACAGCTACTGGACTACCGGGGGGTACGAGCAGTACTTC. The chain combines TRBV11-2 with TRBJ2-7; 7 bases are shared with TRBD2. CDR3 length: 15 amino acids. Germline V gene data show CDR1 as SGHAT and CDR2 as FQNNGV. The whole variable domain, filled in from reference TRBV11-2 and TRBJ2-7, reads EAGVAQSPRYKIIEKRQSVAFWCNPISGHATLYWYQQILGQGPKLLIQFQNNGVVDDSQLPKDRFSAERLKGVDSTLKIQPAKLEDSAVYLCANSYWTTGGYEQYFGPGTRLTVT.

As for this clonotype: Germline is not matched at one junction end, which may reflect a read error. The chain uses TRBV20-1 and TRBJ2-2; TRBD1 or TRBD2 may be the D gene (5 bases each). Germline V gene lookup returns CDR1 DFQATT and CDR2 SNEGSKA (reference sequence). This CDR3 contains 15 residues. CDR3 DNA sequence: TGCAGTGCTAGGAAGCAGGGAGTGAACACCGTGGAGCTGTTTTTT. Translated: CSARKQGVNTVELFF.

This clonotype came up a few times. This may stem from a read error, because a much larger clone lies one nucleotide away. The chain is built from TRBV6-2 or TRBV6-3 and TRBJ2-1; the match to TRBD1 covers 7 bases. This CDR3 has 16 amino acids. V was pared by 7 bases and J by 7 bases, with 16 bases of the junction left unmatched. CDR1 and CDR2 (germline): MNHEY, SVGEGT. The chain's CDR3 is CASNNSKGTVINEQFF. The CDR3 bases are TGTGCCAGCAACAATAGTAAAGGGACAGTAATAAATGAGCAGTTCTTC.

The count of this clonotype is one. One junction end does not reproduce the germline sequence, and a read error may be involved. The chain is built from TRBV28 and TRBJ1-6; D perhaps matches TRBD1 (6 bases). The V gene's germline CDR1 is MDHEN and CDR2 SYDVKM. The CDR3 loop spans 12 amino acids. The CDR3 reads CPSRGEYSPLHF. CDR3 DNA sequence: TGTCCCAGCAGGGGAGAGTATTCACCCCTCCACTTT. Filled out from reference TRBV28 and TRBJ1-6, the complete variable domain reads DVKVTQSSRYLVKRTGEKVFLECVQDMDHENMFWYRQDPGLGLRLIYFSYDVKMKEKGDIPEGYSVSREKKERFSLILESASTNQTSMYLCPSRGEYSPLHFGNGTRLTVT.

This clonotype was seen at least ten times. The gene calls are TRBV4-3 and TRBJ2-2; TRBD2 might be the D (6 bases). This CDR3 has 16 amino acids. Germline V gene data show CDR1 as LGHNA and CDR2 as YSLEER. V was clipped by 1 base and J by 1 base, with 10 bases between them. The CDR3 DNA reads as TGCGCCAGCAGCCAAGGGGCGGGGCTGAACACCGGGGAGCTGTTTTTT. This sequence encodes CASSQGAGLNTGELFF.

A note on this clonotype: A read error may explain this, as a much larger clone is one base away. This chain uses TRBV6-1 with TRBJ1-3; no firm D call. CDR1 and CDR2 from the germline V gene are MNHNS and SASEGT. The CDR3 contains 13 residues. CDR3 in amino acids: CASNGRSGNTIHF. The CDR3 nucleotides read TGTGCCAGCAACGGACGCTCTGGAAACACCATACATTTT.

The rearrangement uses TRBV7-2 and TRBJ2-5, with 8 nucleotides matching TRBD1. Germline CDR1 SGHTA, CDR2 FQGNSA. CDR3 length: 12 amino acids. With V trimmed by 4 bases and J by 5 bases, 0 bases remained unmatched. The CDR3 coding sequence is TGTGCCAGCAGCTACAGGGGGGAGACCCAGTACTTC. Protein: CASSYRGETQYF. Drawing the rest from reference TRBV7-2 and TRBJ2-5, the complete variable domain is GAGVSQSPSNKVTEKGKDVELRCDPISGHTALYWYRQSLGQGLEFLIYFQGNSAPDKSGLPSDRFSAERTGGSVSTLTIQRTQQEDSAVYLCASSYRGETQYFGPGTRLLVL.

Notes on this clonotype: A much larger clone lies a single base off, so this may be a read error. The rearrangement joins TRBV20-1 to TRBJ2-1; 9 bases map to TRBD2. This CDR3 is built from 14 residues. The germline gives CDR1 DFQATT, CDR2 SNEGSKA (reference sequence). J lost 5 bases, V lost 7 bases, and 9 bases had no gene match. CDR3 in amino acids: CSEAGGNTHNEQFF. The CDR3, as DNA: TGCAGTGAGGCGGGGGGGAATACACACAATGAGCAGTTCTTC.

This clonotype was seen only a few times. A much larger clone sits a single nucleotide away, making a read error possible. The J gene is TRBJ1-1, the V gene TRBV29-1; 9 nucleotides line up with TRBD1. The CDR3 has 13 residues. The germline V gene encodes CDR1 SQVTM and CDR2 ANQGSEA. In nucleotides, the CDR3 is TGCATCACCAGAGACAGGGGGGACACTGAAGCTTTCTTT. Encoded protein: CITRDRGDTEAFF.

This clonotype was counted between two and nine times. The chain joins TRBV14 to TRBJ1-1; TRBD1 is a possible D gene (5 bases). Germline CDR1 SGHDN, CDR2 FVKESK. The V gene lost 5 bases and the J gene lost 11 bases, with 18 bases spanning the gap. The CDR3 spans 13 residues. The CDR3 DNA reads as TGTGCCAGCAGCTTAGCCCGACGGGGGGGGGCTTTCTTT. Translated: CASSLARRGGAFF.

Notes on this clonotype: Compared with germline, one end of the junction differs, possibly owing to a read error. For the CDR3, the DNA is TGTGCCAGCAATTTATTGCCTCCTACCCACATTGAAGCTTTCTTT. This sequence encodes CASNLLPPTHIEAFF. The V call is TRBV28, the J call TRBJ1-1, with D uncertain. The CDR3 is 15 amino acids. Germline V lookup: CDR1 MDHEN, CDR2 SYDVKM.

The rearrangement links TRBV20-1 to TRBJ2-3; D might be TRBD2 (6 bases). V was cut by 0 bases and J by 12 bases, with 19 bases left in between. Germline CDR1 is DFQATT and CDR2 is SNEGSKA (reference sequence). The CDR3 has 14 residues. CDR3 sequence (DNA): TGCAGTGCTAGAGATTTCACCCGCGGGGATAGACAGTATTTT. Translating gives CSARDFTRGDRQYF.

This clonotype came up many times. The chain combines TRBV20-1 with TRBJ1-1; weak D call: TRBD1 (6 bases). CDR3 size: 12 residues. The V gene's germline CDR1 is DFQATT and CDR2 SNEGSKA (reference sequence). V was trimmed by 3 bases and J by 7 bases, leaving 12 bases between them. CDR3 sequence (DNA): TGCAGTGCTAGTATGATACAGGGTGAAGCTTTCTTT. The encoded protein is CSASMIQGEAFF.

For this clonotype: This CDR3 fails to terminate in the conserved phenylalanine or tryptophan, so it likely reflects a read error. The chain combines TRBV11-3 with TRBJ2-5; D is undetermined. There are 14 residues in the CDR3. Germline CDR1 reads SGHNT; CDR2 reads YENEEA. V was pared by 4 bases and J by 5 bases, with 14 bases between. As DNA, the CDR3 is TGTGCCAGCAGCTCCGGACGGCTTCTTGAGACCCAGTACCTC. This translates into CASSSGRLLETQYL.

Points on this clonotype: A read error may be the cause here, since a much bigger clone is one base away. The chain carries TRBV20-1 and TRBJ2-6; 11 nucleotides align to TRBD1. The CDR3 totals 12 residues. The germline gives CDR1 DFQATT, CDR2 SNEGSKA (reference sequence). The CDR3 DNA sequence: TGCAGTGCTTGGACAGGGGGCTCCGTCCTGGCTTTC. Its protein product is CSAWTGGSVLAF.

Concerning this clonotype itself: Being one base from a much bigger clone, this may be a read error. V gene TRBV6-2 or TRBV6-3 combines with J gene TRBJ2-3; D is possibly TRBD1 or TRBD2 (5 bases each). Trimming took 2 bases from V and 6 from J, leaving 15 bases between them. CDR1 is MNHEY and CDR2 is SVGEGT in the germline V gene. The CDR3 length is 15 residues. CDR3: CASSYDQGAADTQYF. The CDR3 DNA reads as TGTGCCAGCAGTTACGACCAGGGAGCGGCGGATACGCAGTATTTT.